This TCR beta chain was retrieved from a study of post-analysis software for immune sequencing data. Overall study results and limits: Compared with controls, patients had more of roughly five TRBV segments, including TRBV5-6, TRBV5-1 and TRBV20-1.

A note on this clonotype: Its target is not known.

Unique molecular identifiers tagged the TCR beta cDNA libraries. Each CDR3 protein is one row after TCRdb ran MiXCR on the PCR reads. The sample has some 800,000 distinct CDR3 sequences; roughly 50% are singletons. The CDR3 length is 15 residues. With 6 bases removed from V and 2 bases from J, the gap between germline ends came to 19 bases. The germline V gene encodes CDR1 DFQATT and CDR2 SNEGSKA (reference sequence). What was sequenced was blood. The chain carries TRBV20-1 and TRBJ2-5, with D perhaps TRBD2 (5 bases). The TCR was taken from a girl aged 10-17 years with multiple sclerosis. The CDR3 region has the DNA TGCAGTGCGAGGGCTTATGGGAGCCGGCAAGAGACCCAGTACTTC. It is translated as CSARAYGSRQETQYF.